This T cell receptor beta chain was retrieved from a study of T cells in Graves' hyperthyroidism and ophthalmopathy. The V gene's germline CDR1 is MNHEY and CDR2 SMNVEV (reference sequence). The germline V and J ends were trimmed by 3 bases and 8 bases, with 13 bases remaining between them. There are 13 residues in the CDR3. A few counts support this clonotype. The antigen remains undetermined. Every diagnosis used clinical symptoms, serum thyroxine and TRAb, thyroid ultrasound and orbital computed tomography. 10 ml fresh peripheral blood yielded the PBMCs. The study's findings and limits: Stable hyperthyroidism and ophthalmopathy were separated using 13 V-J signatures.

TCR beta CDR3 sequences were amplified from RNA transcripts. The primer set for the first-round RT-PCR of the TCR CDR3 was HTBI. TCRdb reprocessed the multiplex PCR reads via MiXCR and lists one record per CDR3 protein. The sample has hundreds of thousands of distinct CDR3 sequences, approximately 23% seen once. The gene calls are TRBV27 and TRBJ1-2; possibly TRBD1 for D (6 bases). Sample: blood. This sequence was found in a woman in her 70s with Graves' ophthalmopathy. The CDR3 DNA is TGTGCCAGCAGTTTCAGGGGATATGGCGGCTACACCTTC. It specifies CASSFRGYGGYTF.